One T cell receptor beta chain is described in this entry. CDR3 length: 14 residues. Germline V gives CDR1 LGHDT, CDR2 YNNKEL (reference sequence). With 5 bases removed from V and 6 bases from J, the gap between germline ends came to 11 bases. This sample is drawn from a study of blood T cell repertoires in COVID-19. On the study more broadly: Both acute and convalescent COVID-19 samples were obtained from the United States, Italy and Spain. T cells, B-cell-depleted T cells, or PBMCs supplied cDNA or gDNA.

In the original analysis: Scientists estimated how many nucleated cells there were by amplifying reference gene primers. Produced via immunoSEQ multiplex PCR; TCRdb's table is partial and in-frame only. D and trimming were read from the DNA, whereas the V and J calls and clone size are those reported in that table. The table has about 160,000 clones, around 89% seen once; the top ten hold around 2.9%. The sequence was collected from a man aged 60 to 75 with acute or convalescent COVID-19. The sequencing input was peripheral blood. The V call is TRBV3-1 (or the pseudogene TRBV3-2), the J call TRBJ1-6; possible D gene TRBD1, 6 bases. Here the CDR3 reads CASSSRRGNSPLHF. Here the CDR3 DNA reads TGTGCCAGCAGCTCCCGCAGGGGTAATTCACCCCTCCACTTT.